The 11 T cell receptor beta chains below were found in one sample sequenced in a study of T cell responses to AZD1222 COVID-19 vaccine. Profiling relied on immunoSEQ multiplex PCR, and the TCRdb table lists in-frame clones only, not all of them. The table lists some 150,000 clones, less than 90% of them singletons. Sequencing was performed on peripheral blood, taken on day 0 of AZD1222 vaccination. Receptors were obtained from an adult in good health.

The CDR3 protein is CASSLLAVPYEQYF. In nucleotides, the CDR3 is TGTGCCAGCAGTTTGTTGGCTGTGCCCTACGAGCAGTACTTC. V gene TRBV27 combines with J gene TRBJ2-7; D call uncertain. Germline assignment: CDR1 MNHEY and CDR2 SMNVEV (reference sequence). The CDR3 sequence is 14 residues long. The germline V and J ends were trimmed by 3 bases and 2 bases, with 11 bases remaining between them.

The rearrangement links TRBV7-9 to TRBJ1-2; the D gene is possibly TRBD1 (5 bases). CDR1 SEHNR and CDR2 FQNEAQ come from the germline V gene (reference sequence). Trimming cost V 2 bases and J 3 bases, with 16 bases left between them. The CDR3 is 16 residues long. The CDR3 nucleotides are TGTGCCAGCAGCTTATCTTCGGGACGGAATTACTATGGCTACACCTTC. It encodes CASSLSSGRNYYGYTF.

The sample holds one count of this clone. CDR3 protein: CASSPSGRLTYEQYF. The DNA of the CDR3 is TGTGCCAGCAGCCCTAGCGGGAGGCTGACATACGAGCAGTACTTC. The chain combines TRBV5-4 with TRBJ2-7; 11 positions match TRBD2. This CDR3 comprises 15 residues. Germline CDR1 reads SGHNT; CDR2 reads YYREEE (reference sequence). J lost 4 bases, V lost 4 bases, and 7 bases had no gene match.

This clone was seen only a few times. The rearrangement links TRBV20-1 to TRBJ2-7, with D uncertain. The CDR3 is 14 residues long. From germline, CDR1 is DFQATT and CDR2 SNEGSKA (reference sequence). The ends were cut back, 3 bases at V and 6 bases at J, with 18 bases in the middle. For the CDR3, the DNA is TGCAGTGCTAGTAGGCCAGGAGTGACGGGCGAGCAGTACTTC. This gives the protein CSASRPGVTGEQYF.

About this clone: Other DNA sequences within the sample encode an identical CDR3. The V call is TRBV18, the J call TRBJ2-7; 10 bases fit TRBD1. This CDR3 spans 13 amino acids. Germline CDR1 reads KGHSH; CDR2 reads LQKENI. The ends lost 6 bases at V and 5 bases at J; junction bases unmatched: 4. This CDR3 is CASSPGQGNEQYF. In DNA form, the CDR3 reads TGTGCCAGCTCCCCGGGACAGGGGAACGAGCAGTACTTC.

The chain uses TRBV5-5 and TRBJ2-7, with D possibly being TRBD1 (5 bases). The germline V and J ends were trimmed by 4 bases and 2 bases, with 13 bases remaining between them. Looked up from germline, CDR1 is SGHKS and CDR2 is YYEKEE (reference sequence). CDR3 length: 14 amino acids. CDR3 sequence reads: CASSERQGTYEQYF. CDR3 DNA: TGTGCCAGCAGCGAGAGGCAGGGAACCTACGAGCAGTACTTC.

The chain links TRBV18 to TRBJ1-1; D may be TRBD1 (5 bases). V gave up 6 bases and J gave up 1 base, with 12 bases separating them. The CDR3 loop spans 14 amino acids. From germline, CDR1 is KGHSH and CDR2 LQKENI. The CDR3 DNA is TGTGCCAGCTCCCCTCCCGGGGGGAACACTGAAGCTTTCTTT. It translates to CASSPPGGNTEAFF.

As for this clone: Mismatch with germline at one junction end may stem from a read error. This chain connects TRBV20-1 to TRBJ1-2; D gene uncertain. The CDR3 covers 11 residues. Looked up from germline, CDR1 is DFQATT and CDR2 is SNEGSKA (reference sequence). The chain's CDR3 is CSASLGSSGAF. The CDR3 DNA reads TGCAGTGCTAGCCTTGGATCATCTGGGGCCTTC.

The chain links TRBV2 to TRBJ1-4; TRBD1 is a possible D gene (5 bases). The CDR3 runs to 14 residues. Trimming shortened V by 6 bases and J by 4 bases, and 12 bases separated the two germline ends. CDR1 and CDR2 from the germline V gene are SNHLY and FYNNEI. The CDR3 coding sequence is TGTGCCAGCAGCCCACAGGCCCTTAATGAAAAACTGTTTTTT. Protein: CASSPQALNEKLFF.

This chain links TRBV10-2 with TRBJ2-5; 8 bases map to TRBD1. The germline V gene has CDR1 WSHSY and CDR2 SAAADI. This CDR3 has 16 residues. V dropped 3 bases and J dropped 7; count of bases not matched to a gene: 13. The CDR3 bases are TGCGCCAGCAGTGATTTGGCGGGACAGGTCCCGTCGACCCAGTACTTC. This encodes CASSDLAGQVPSTQYF.

The chain carries TRBV19 and TRBJ1-1, with 8 positions matching TRBD1. The length of the CDR3 is 14 residues. The germline gives CDR1 LNHDA, CDR2 SQIVND (reference sequence). The junction had 4 bases not matched to a gene; V was cut back by 4 bases and J by 3 bases. This chain's CDR3 is CASSTQGAHTEAFF. Written as DNA, the CDR3 is TGTGCCAGTAGTACCCAGGGGGCGCACACTGAAGCTTTCTTT. The full variable domain, rest sourced from reference TRBV19 and TRBJ1-1, is DGGITQSPKYLFRKEGQNVTLSCEQNLNHDAMYWYRQDPGQGLRLIYYSQIVNDFQKGDIAEGYSVSREKKESFPLTVTSAQKNPTAFYLCASSTQGAHTEAFFGQGTRLTVV.